The T cell receptor (beta chain) described here comes from a study of T cell responses to AZD1222 COVID-19 vaccine. Study observations and caveats: White British ancestry dominated among donors, who included more females, and clonal diversity was possibly underestimated. Once two AZD1222 doses were given, Spike-specific TCR breadth and depth went up.

Germline values: CDR1 SQVTM, CDR2 ANQGSEA. This CDR3 has 13 amino acids. V trimming: 1 base; J trimming: 8 bases; junction bases outside the gene matches: 4. This clone was seen only once. Its antigen is still unknown. Data came from immunoSEQ multiplex PCR; TCRdb stores just in-frame clones and leaves some out. The sample has around 130,000 clones; 70% to 90% are singletons. Second-dose schedules of about 4 or about 12 weeks were combined. The receptor comes from an adult who received the AZD1222 COVID-19 vaccine. The sample was peripheral blood, taken 28 days after the second AZD1222 dose. This chain uses TRBV29-1 with TRBJ1-2; 10 positions match TRBD1. DNA for the CDR3: TGCAGCGTTGAAGGGACAGGGGGGCAGGGCTACACCTTC. Protein sequence: CSVEGTGGQGYTF. Full variable domain (outside the CDR3, taken from reference TRBV29-1 and TRBJ1-2): SAVISQKPSRDICQRGTSLTIQCQVDSQVTMMFWYRQQPGQSLTLIATANQGSEATYESGFVIDKFPISRPNLTFSTLTVSNMSPEDSSIYLCSVEGTGGQGYTFGSGTRLTVV.